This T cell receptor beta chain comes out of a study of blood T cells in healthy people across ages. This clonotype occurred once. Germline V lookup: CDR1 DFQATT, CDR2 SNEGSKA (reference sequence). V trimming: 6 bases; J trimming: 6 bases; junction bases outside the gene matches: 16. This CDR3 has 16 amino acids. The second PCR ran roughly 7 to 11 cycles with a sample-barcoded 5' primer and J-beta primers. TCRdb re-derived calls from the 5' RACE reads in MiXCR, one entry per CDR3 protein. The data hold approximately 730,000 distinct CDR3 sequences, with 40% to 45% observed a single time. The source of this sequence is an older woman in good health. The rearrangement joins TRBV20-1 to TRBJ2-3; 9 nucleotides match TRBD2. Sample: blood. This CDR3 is CSAPMPLAGLGDTQYF. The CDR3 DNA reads TGCAGTGCCCCAATGCCCCTAGCGGGGCTCGGGGATACGCAGTATTTT.